This T cell receptor beta chain was documented in a study of CD8+ T cells in alopecia areata. This CDR3 is 15 amino acids long. Unmatched junction bases numbered 9, after V lost 6 bases and J lost 4 bases. CDR1 and CDR2 (germline): SGHTA, FQGNSA. Extracted RNA was reverse transcribed into cDNA, the sequencing template. Generated by immunoSEQ multiplex PCR, the TCRdb table keeps only in-frame clones and is missing some. The sample consists of 80,000 to 100,000 clones, roughly 47% of them appearing once. Treatment: oral pan-JAK inhibitor, 5-10 mg twice daily. This sequence originates from a human donor with alopecia areata. The V and J genes are TRBV7-2 and TRBJ1-2, with 9 bases matching TRBD1. Sequencing used CD8+ T cells sorted from blood, obtained at week 24, from a patient treated with tofacitinib. The CDR3 DNA reads as TGTGCCAGCAGAGGGGACAGGGACGTGATCTATGGCTACACCTTC. It translates to CASRGDRDVIYGYTF. The full variable domain, rest sourced from reference TRBV7-2 and TRBJ1-2, is GAGVSQSPSNKVTEKGKDVELRCDPISGHTALYWYRQSLGQGLEFLIYFQGNSAPDKSGLPSDRFSAERTGGSVSTLTIQRTQQEDSAVYLCASRGDRDVIYGYTFGSGTRLTVV.